Listed below are T cell receptor beta chains from one sample, sequenced in a study of liver allograft versus peripheral blood T cells. TCRdb reprocessed the reads with MiXCR, giving one entry per CDR3 protein. The data show just over 2,500 distinct CDR3 sequences, roughly 19% seen once. The source of these receptors is a human patient who had a liver transplant. Among the T cells, some may be from the graft donor. Both conserved end residues are part of each CDR3.

v_call: TRBV19; j_call: TRBJ2-7; cdr3_aa: CASSISMSVYHYEQYF
v_call: TRBV19; j_call: TRBJ2-7; cdr3_aa: CASSIAGSSYEQYF
v_call: TRBV19; j_call: TRBJ2-1; cdr3_aa: CASSTSGSPYNEQFF
v_call: TRBV11-1; j_call: TRBJ2-3; cdr3_aa: CASSTGTGISDTQYF
v_call: TRBV7-9; j_call: TRBJ2-4; cdr3_aa: CASSKLGQGPQNIQYF
v_call: TRBV19; j_call: TRBJ2-6; cdr3_aa: CASSIEGGSGANVLTF
v_call: TRBV5-5; j_call: TRBJ1-1; cdr3_aa: CASSLDFKNTEAFF
v_call: TRBV27; j_call: TRBJ1-1; cdr3_aa: CASSFRQNTEAFF
v_call: TRBV24-1; j_call: TRBJ1-5; cdr3_aa: CATSDWKEDSNQPQHF
v_call: TRBV9; j_call: TRBJ2-5; cdr3_aa: CASSVGREGRETQYF
v_call: TRBV6-2/TRBV6-3; j_call: TRBJ2-3; cdr3_aa: CASTGWARIGDTQYF
v_call: TRBV28; j_call: TRBJ2-3; cdr3_aa: CASSLLAGETDTQYF
v_call: TRBV7-9; j_call: TRBJ2-3; cdr3_aa: CASSLRTGEDTQYF
v_call: TRBV5-5; j_call: TRBJ2-7; cdr3_aa: CASSLNGGALSYEQYF
v_call: TRBV20-1; j_call: TRBJ1-1; cdr3_aa: CSAPFEEGCVNTEAFF
v_call: TRBV9; j_call: TRBJ2-4; cdr3_aa: CASSVGGGLAKNIQYF
v_call: TRBV10-3; j_call: TRBJ2-7; cdr3_aa: CAISEVVGRGGEQYF
v_call: TRBV15; j_call: TRBJ1-5; cdr3_aa: CATSRPPGGGGQPQHF
v_call: TRBV19; j_call: TRBJ2-7; cdr3_aa: CASRKSRGFSYEQYF
v_call: TRBV12-3/TRBV12-4; j_call: TRBJ2-1; cdr3_aa: CATFLINEQFF
v_call: TRBV6-5; j_call: TRBJ1-2; cdr3_aa: CASSWQGGSYGYTF
v_call: TRBV5-6; j_call: TRBJ2-1; cdr3_aa: CASSSGLGFNEQFF
v_call: TRBV6-2/TRBV6-3; j_call: TRBJ2-7; cdr3_aa: CASAVGRYEQYF
v_call: TRBV12-5; j_call: TRBJ1-5; cdr3_aa: CASVPSWGQVNQPQHF
v_call: TRBV5-6; j_call: TRBJ2-2; cdr3_aa: CASSLQGTYTGELFF
v_call: TRBV28; j_call: TRBJ2-4; cdr3_aa: CASSLPTGPKNIQYF
v_call: TRBV20-1; j_call: TRBJ2-7; cdr3_aa: CSARDHGTSGAPGEQYF
v_call: TRBV27; j_call: TRBJ1-2; cdr3_aa: CASKDRERDGYTF
v_call: TRBV6-6; j_call: TRBJ1-4; cdr3_aa: CASTTGGEKLFF
v_call: TRBV27; j_call: TRBJ2-1; cdr3_aa: CASRTGSETEQFF
v_call: TRBV5-4; j_call: TRBJ2-7; cdr3_aa: CASSPPTGGEQYF
v_call: TRBV5-6; j_call: TRBJ2-3; cdr3_aa: CASSLDDTQYF
v_call: TRBV13; j_call: TRBJ1-5; cdr3_aa: CASSLGRQGNQPQHF